This is a list of T cell receptor beta chains from one sample in a study of shared clonotypes between healthy human individuals. Method: immunoSEQ multiplex PCR; TCRdb's copy keeps in-frame clones and lacks some. The table has fewer than 850,000 clones, 90% seen once; the top ten hold 34%. Sequenced material: memory CD8+ T cells from PBMCs. Receptors were obtained from a man aged 18 to 29 in good health. Some clones in this sample may be carry-over from other donors' samples. Each CDR3 is given with its conserved first and last residue. A D gene is named only where the DNA matches it firmly. Expanded clones get a size class; other rows say once, few or many, or leave the size out.

abundance,d_gene,j_gene,v_gene,CDR3aa,CDR3nt
-,-,TRBJ2-5,TRBV28,CASSFGGRGETQYF,TGTGCCAGCAGTTTTGGGGGTAGAGGAGAGACCCAGTACTTC
-,TRBD2,TRBJ2-1,TRBV19,CATRSGGLDEQFF,TGTGCCACACGAAGCGGGGGGTTGGATGAGCAGTTCTTC
-,TRBD1,TRBJ2-5,TRBV29-1,CSVRTGQETQYF,TGCAGCGTCCGGACAGGACAAGAGACCCAGTACTTC
-,-,TRBJ1-1,TRBV18,CASSPAGGTEAFF,TGTGCCAGCTCTCCCGCCGGCGGTACTGAAGCTTTCTTT
-,TRBD1,TRBJ2-7,TRBV27,CASRARDRGIHEQYF,TGTGCCAGCAGGGCACGGGACAGGGGGATCCACGAGCAGTACTTC
-,-,TRBJ2-7,TRBV6-5,CASSYRAVLPYEQYF,TGTGCCAGCAGTTACAGGGCAGTACTCCCCTACGAGCAGTACTTC
-,-,TRBJ2-1,TRBV7-9,CASSSTRDPSSYNEQFF,TGTGCCAGCAGCTCCACCCGGGACCCCTCCTCCTACAATGAGCAGTTCTTC
once,-,TRBJ2-7,TRBV19,CASGDPGLSYEQYF,TGTGCCAGCGGCGATCCGGGACTCTCCTACGAGCAGTACTTC
once,-,TRBJ1-3,TRBV27,CASNKIDRRFSGNTIYF,TGTGCCAGCAATAAAATAGACAGGCGTTTCTCTGGAAACACCATATATTTT
few,TRBD1,TRBJ1-1,TRBV4-1,CASSLPGQGVIEAFF,TGCGCCAGCAGCCTCCCGGGACAGGGAGTGATTGAAGCTTTCTTT
once,TRBD2,TRBJ2-7,TRBV27,CASSLGVAGFEQYF,TGTGCCAGCAGTTTGGGGGTAGCGGGATTTGAGCAGTACTTC
-,TRBD2,TRBJ2-1,TRBV5-6,CASSSGRDMNNEQFF,TGTGCCAGCAGCTCCGGGAGGGATATGAACAATGAGCAGTTCTTC
few,-,TRBJ2-1,TRBV7-6,CASSLVGRRDTRDNEQFF,TGTGCCAGCAGCTTAGTGGGGCGTCGGGATACAAGGGACAATGAGCAGTTCTTC
-,-,TRBJ2-1,TRBV9,CASSPRSSYNEQFF,TGTGCCAGCAGCCCCCGTAGTAGCTACAATGAGCAGTTCTTC
-,-,TRBJ1-2,TRBV7-9,CASSLVQGGNGYTF,TGTGCCAGCAGCTTAGTGCAGGGAGGGAATGGCTACACCTTC
-,-,TRBJ2-7,TRBV14,CASSSGFYEQYF,TGTGCCAGCAGCTCAGGGTTCTACGAGCAGTACTTC
once,-,TRBJ1-1,TRBV15,CATSSAGWAEAFF,TGTGCCACCAGCAGTGCAGGGTGGGCTGAAGCTTTCTTT
-,-,TRBJ2-3,TRBV9,CASSVAVGGPRGDTQYF,TGTGCCAGCAGCGTAGCAGTCGGGGGCCCCAGGGGAGATACGCAGTATTTT
once,-,TRBJ1-2,TRBV11-2,CASSLVRNDYGYTF,TGTGCCAGCAGCTTAGTCAGAAACGACTATGGCTACACCTTC
-,-,TRBJ2-7,TRBV15,CATSRPPQGPEQYF,TGTGCCACCAGCAGACCACCACAAGGGCCCGAGCAGTACTTC
-,TRBD2,TRBJ2-2,TRBV7-9,CASSPRTSGNTGELFF,TGTGCCAGCAGCCCTCGGACTAGCGGGAACACCGGGGAGCTGTTTTTT
-,TRBD1,TRBJ2-5,TRBV4-1,CASSHSGQEETQYF,TGCGCCAGCAGCCATTCCGGACAGGAAGAGACCCAGTACTTC
-,-,TRBJ2-7,TRBV5-3,CARSPASWGVKARLSYEQYF,TGTGCCAGAAGCCCGGCAAGTTGGGGGGTCAAAGCCCGCCTCTCCTACGAGCAGTACTTC
-,-,TRBJ2-1,TRBV21-1,CASSSPLWQGSYNEQFF,TGTGCCAGCAGCAGCCCCTTGTGGCAGGGTTCCTACAATGAGCAGTTCTTC
-,TRBD2,TRBJ2-7,TRBV5-1,CASSWNLAGVYEQYF,TGCGCCAGCAGCTGGAACCTAGCGGGAGTCTACGAGCAGTACTTC
-,TRBD2,TRBJ2-5,TRBV23-1,CASSQAGETSGSYQETQYF,TGCGCCAGCAGTCAAGCCGGGGAGACTAGCGGATCGTACCAAGAGACCCAGTACTTC
-,-,TRBJ1-1,TRBV7-8,CASSFTGSEYTEAFF,TGTGCCAGCAGCTTTACGGGGTCGGAGTATACTGAAGCTTTCTTT
-,-,TRBJ2-1,TRBV19,CASSIGGWASYNEQFF,TGTGCCAGTAGTATTGGGGGGTGGGCCTCCTACAATGAGCAGTTCTTC
-,TRBD1,TRBJ1-2,TRBV28,CASKRTGDIYGYTF,TGTGCCAGCAAGCGAACAGGGGACATCTATGGCTACACCTTC
-,-,TRBJ2-6,TRBV7-9,CASSLRTHNSGANVLTF,TGTGCCAGCAGCTTAAGAACACACAATTCTGGGGCCAACGTCCTGACTTTC
once,-,TRBJ2-7,TRBV28,CTSNLGAEDYEQYF,TGTACCAGCAATCTCGGGGCGGAGGACTACGAGCAGTACTTC
-,TRBD2,TRBJ2-3,TRBV27,CASSLSGTSGRGGTQYF,TGTGCCAGCAGTTTATCAGGGACTAGCGGGAGGGGCGGTACGCAGTATTTT
-,-,TRBJ2-2,TRBV6-6,CASSSLNTGELFF,TGTGCCAGCAGTTCGTTGAACACCGGGGAGCTGTTTTTT
once,-,TRBJ1-1,TRBV15,CATRWDGNTEAFF,TGTGCCACCAGATGGGACGGTAACACTGAAGCTTTCTTT
-,-,TRBJ2-1,TRBV28,CASSFGGGIYNEQFF,TGTGCCAGCAGTTTTGGGGGGGGCATCTACAATGAGCAGTTCTTC